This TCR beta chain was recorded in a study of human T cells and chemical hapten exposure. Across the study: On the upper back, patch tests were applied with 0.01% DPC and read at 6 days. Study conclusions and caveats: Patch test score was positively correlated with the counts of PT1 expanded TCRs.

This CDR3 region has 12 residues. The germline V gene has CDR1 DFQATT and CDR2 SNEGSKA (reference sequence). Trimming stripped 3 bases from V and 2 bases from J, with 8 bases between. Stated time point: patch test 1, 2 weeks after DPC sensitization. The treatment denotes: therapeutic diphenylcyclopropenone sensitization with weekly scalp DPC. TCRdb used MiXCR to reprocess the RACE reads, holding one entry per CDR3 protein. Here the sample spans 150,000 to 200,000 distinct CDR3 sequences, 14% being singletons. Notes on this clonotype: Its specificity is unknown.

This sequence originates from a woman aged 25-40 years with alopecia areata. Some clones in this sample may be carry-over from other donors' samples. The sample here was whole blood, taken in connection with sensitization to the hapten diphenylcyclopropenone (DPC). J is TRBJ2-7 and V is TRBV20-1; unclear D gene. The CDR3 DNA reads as TGCAGTGCTAGGAACAGTCCCTACGAGCAGTACTTC. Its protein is CSARNSPYEQYF.